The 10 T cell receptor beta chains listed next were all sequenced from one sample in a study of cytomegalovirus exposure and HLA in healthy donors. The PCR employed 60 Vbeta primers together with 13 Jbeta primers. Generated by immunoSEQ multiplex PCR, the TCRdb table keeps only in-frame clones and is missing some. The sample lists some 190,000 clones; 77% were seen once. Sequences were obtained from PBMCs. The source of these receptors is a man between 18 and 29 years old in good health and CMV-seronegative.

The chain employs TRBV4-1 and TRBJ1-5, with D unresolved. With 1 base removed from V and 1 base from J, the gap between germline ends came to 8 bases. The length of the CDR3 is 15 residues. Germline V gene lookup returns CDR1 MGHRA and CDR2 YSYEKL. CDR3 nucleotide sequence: TGCGCCAGCAGCCAAGCCGGGGAGAGCAATCAGCCCCAGCATTTT. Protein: CASSQAGESNQPQHF.

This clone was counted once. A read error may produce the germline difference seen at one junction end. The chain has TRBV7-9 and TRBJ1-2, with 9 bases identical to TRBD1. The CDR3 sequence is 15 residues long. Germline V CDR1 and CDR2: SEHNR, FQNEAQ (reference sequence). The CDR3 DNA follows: TGTTCCAGCAGCTCTTACAGGGGGCAGGACTATGGCTACACCTTC. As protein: CSSSSYRGQDYGYTF.

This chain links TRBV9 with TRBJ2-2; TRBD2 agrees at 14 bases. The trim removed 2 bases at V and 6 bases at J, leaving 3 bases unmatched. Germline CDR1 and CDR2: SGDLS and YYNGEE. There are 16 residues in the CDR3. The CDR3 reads CASSVAGLAGAGELFF. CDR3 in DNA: TGTGCCAGCAGCGTTGCGGGACTAGCGGGAGCCGGGGAGCTGTTTTTT.

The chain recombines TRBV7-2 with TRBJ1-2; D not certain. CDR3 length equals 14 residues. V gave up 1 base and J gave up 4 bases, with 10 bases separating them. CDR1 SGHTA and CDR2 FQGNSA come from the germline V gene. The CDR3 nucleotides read TGTGCCAGCAGCTTAGGTGTGGCATCCTATGGCTACACCTTC. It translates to CASSLGVASYGYTF.

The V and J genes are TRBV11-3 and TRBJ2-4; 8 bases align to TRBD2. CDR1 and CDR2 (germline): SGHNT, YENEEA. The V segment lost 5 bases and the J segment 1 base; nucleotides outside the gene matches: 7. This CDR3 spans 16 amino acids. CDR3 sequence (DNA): TGTGCCAGCAGCCCCGTGGGCGGGAGGGCCAAAAACATTCAGTACTTC. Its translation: CASSPVGGRAKNIQYF.

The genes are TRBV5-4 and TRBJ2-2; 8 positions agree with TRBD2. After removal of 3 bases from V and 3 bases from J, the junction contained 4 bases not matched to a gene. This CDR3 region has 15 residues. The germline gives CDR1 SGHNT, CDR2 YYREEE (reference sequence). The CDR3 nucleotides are TGTGCCAGCAGCTCGGGGGGGCCCCACACCGGGGAGCTGTTTTTT. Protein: CASSSGGPHTGELFF.

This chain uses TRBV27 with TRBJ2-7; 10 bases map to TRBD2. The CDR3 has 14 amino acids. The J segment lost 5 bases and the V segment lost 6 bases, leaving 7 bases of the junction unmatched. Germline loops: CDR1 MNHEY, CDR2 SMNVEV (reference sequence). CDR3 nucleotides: TGTGCCAGCAGGGTTCTAGCGGGAGTGGACGAGCAGTACTTC. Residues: CASRVLAGVDEQYF.

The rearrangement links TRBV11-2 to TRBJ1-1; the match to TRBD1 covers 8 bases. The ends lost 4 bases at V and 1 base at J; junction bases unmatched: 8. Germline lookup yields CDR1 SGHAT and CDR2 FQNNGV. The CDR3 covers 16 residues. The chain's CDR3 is CASSYPGQGKNTEAFF. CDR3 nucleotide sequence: TGTGCCAGCAGCTACCCCGGACAGGGCAAGAACACTGAAGCTTTCTTT.

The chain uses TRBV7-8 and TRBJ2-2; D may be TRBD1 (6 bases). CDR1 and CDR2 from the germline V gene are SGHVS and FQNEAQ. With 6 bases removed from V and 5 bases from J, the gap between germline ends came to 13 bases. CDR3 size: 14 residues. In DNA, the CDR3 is TGTGCCAGCAGGACATATCAGGGGACCGGGGAGCTGTTTTTT. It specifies CASRTYQGTGELFF.

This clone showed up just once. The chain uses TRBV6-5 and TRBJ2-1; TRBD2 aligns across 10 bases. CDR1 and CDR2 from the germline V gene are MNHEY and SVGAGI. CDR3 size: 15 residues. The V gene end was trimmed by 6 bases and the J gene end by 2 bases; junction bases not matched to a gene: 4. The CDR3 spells CASRPGLAPYNEQFF. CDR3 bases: TGTGCCAGCAGACCGGGACTAGCGCCCTACAATGAGCAGTTCTTC.